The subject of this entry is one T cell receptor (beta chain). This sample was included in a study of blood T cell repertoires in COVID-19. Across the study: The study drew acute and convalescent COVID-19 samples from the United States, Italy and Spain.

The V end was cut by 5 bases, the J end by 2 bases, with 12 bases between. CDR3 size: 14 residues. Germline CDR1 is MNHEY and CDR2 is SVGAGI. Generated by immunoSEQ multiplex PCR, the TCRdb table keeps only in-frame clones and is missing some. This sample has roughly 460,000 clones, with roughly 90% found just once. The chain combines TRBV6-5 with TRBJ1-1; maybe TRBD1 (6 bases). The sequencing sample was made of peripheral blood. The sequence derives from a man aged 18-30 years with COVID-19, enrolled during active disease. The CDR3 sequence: CASSPGDGNTEAFF. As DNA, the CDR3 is TGTGCCAGCAGTCCAGGGGACGGAAACACTGAAGCTTTCTTT.